This entry is about one T cell receptor beta chain. Its antigen is unknown. Alongside a J-beta primer mix, a sample-barcoded 5' primer served in a second PCR lasting roughly 6 to 11 cycles. TCRdb called the 5' RACE reads again in MiXCR, with one record for every CDR3 protein. The sample lists 1.5 million to 2 million distinct CDR3 sequences, roughly 49% occurring once. The CDR3 is 15 residues long. Germline V gene lookup returns CDR1 SGHDN and CDR2 FVKESK. V shed 2 bases and J shed 5 bases, with 10 bases lying between them. This sample was taken from a study of blood T cells in healthy people across ages. Points from the study as a whole: Diversity of TCR beta correlated strongly with naive T cell percentage. Per million T cells, the diversity of TCR beta decreased roughly linearly as age advanced.

The TCR comes from a middle-aged woman in good health. The chain recombines TRBV14 with TRBJ1-6, with D tentatively TRBD1 (5 bases). Sequenced: blood. CDR3 nucleotide sequence: TGTGCCAGCAGCCAATTGGGGGGAGATAATTCACCCCTCCACTTT. Protein: CASSQLGGDNSPLHF.